The entry that follows covers one TCR beta chain sequence. The target antigen is unknown. Germline V CDR1 and CDR2: SQVTM, ANQGSEA. This CDR3 region has 12 residues. The trim removed 8 bases at V and 4 bases at J, leaving 5 bases unmatched. The entry originates in a study of cytomegalovirus exposure and HLA in healthy donors. Use of 60 Vbeta and 13 Jbeta primers characterized the PCR. In the authors' workflow: Around 83 million unique TCR beta chains, roughly 10 million shared, were counted in a later analysis. Profiled with immunoSEQ multiplex PCR; TCRdb holds only in-frame clones, not every one. Clone size and V and J calls were adopted from that table, with D and trimming inferred from the DNA. In the table there are around 100,000 clones, around 80% of which are singletons. Study-level results: In vitro testing confirmed a few CMV-associated chains as specific for CMV antigens.

The sample taken for sequencing was PBMCs. The genes are TRBV29-1 and TRBJ1-1; 9 nucleotides agree with TRBD1. The clonotype comes from a male donor in good health and CMV-seropositive. Here the CDR3 reads CSSDRGSTEAFF. The CDR3 region has the DNA TGCAGCTCAGACAGGGGGAGCACTGAAGCTTTCTTT. The complete variable domain, with remaining parts taken from reference TRBV29-1 and TRBJ1-1, reads SAVISQKPSRDICQRGTSLTIQCQVDSQVTMMFWYRQQPGQSLTLIATANQGSEATYESGFVIDKFPISRPNLTFSTLTVSNMSPEDSSIYLCSSDRGSTEAFFGQGTRLTVV.